This TCR beta chain is from a study of read filtering for tumor transcriptome and immune sequencing. As for the study in general: Per sample, TCR-region reads ranged about 3.5 to 11 million by IR-seq, roughly 80 to 1,300 by RNA-seq.

The length of the CDR3 is 14 residues. V shed 3 bases and J shed 3 bases, with 10 bases lying between them. Germline V CDR1 and CDR2: MNHNY, SVGAGI (reference sequence). The library was built from about 400 ng RNA with molecular barcoded adaptors for alpha/delta and beta/gamma chains. TCRdb re-analysed the reads in MiXCR, keeping a single row per CDR3 protein. The sample has some 120,000 distinct CDR3 sequences; over 10% are singletons. This clonotype has a count of ten or more. The material sequenced was a population of CD138-negative cells sorted from bone marrow. The chain combines TRBV6-6 with TRBJ2-3, with D perhaps matching TRBD2 (6 bases). This TCR was recovered from a donor over 35 with multiple myeloma. The CDR3 reads CASSYKEGTDTQYF. CDR3 nucleotide sequence: TGTGCCAGCAGTTATAAGGAGGGGACAGATACGCAGTATTTT.